A selection of T cell receptor beta chains follows, all from one sample in a study of CD8+CD57+ T cells in acquired aplastic anemia. MiXCR, applied by TCRdb to the reads, yields one record per CDR3 protein. The sample includes approximately 190,000 distinct CDR3 sequences, around half of them seen just once. The source material was sorted CD4+, CD8+, or CD8+CD57+ T cells (not recorded which) from PBMCs. All receptors derive from a human donor with aplastic anemia. Each CDR3 is given with its conserved first and last residue. The order of the fields is D gene, V gene, clone size, J gene, CDR3 DNA, CDR3 protein. D genes are given only for firm matches. Size is omitted from some rows. Given values are once, few, many or a class for expanded clones.

>-|TRBV12-5|many|TRBJ1-2
TGTGCTAGTGGTCTGGAGGCATATGGCTACACCTTC
CASGLEAYGYTF
>-|TRBV2|-|TRBJ1-5
TGTGCCAGCAGTGAAGGGGACACAATCAATCAGCCCCAGCATTTT
CASSEGDTINQPQHF
>-|TRBV27|-|TRBJ1-4
TGTGCCAGCAGTCCGGTCGGGAATAATGAAAAACTGTTTTTT
CASSPVGNNEKLFF
>-|TRBV7-3|many|TRBJ2-2
TGTGCCAGCAGCGAAAACGGTGGTCCGAACACCGGGGAGCTGTTTTTT
CASSENGGPNTGELFF
>TRBD1|TRBV19|many|TRBJ1-2
TGTGCCAGTAGTCCCCGGGACAGGCGCGGCTACACCTTC
CASSPRDRRGYTF
>-|TRBV6-1|-|TRBJ2-1
TGTGCCAGCAGTGACGCGCCCGCGCGGCAGTTCTTC
CASSDAPARQFF
>-|TRBV2|-|TRBJ2-2
TGTGCCAGCAAATGGGCTAGCGAGCACACCGGGGAGCTGTTTTTT
CASKWASEHTGELFF
>-|TRBV29-1|-|TRBJ2-7
TGCAGCGTTGAGGTCCCATCGGGGCCTTACGAGCAGTACTTC
CSVEVPSGPYEQYF
>-|TRBV20-1|few|TRBJ1-2
TGCAGTGCTGGGGATGGCTACACCTTC
CSAGDGYTF
>TRBD2|TRBV7-3|-|TRBJ2-7
TGTGCCAGCAGCCCAAGGGCTAGCGGGAGTCGGGACGAGCAGTACTTC
CASSPRASGSRDEQYF
>TRBD2|TRBV10-1|-|TRBJ2-2
TGCGCCAGCAGTGCACCCCGGGAGGGTTGGCACACCGGGGAGCTGTTTTTT
CASSAPREGWHTGELFF
>-|TRBV15|-|TRBJ1-2
TGTGCCACCAGCAGAGATCGCGAACAGAGCTTC
CATSRDREQSF
>TRBD1|TRBV10-3|-|TRBJ2-4
TGTGCCAGCAGTTACTCCGAGGCAGGGGGACGGTACTTC
CASSYSEAGGRYF
>TRBD2|TRBV12-3/TRBV12-4|many|TRBJ2-1
TGTGCCAGCAGAAGACTAGCGGGAGGGCGAGGTGAGCAGTTCTTC
CASRRLAGGRGEQFF
>TRBD1|TRBV7-9|-|TRBJ2-7
TGTGCCAGCGGGACAGGAAGGGACGAGCAGTACTTC
CASGTGRDEQYF
>-|TRBV19|-|TRBJ2-7
TGTGCCAGTAGTATCCCGTGGTGGGATGTCTACGAGCAGTACTTC
CASSIPWWDVYEQYF